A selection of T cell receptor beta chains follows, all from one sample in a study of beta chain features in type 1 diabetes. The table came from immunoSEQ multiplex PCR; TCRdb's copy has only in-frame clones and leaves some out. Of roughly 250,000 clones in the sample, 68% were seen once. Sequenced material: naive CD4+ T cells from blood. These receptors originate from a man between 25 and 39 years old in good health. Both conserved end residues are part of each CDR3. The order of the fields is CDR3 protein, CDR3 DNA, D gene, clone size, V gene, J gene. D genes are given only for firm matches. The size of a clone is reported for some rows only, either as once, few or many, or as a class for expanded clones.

CASNGNLETQYF,TGTGCCAGCAACGGAAACCTAGAGACCCAGTACTTC,NA,NA,TRBV25-1,TRBJ2-5
CATSRESSYEQYF,TGTGCCACCAGCAGAGAGTCCTCCTACGAGCAGTACTTC,NA,NA,TRBV15,TRBJ2-7
CASSESSHLGNIQYF,TGTGCCAGCAGTGAAAGTTCCCATCTAGGAAACATTCAGTACTTC,NA,NA,TRBV2,TRBJ2-4
CAWSRDSNQPQHF,TGTGCCTGGAGTCGGGATAGCAATCAGCCCCAGCATTTT,NA,NA,TRBV30,TRBJ1-5
CASSQDGRANEQFF,TGCGCCAGCAGCCAAGATGGCAGGGCGAATGAGCAGTTCTTC,NA,NA,TRBV4-3,TRBJ2-1
CASWESSYNEQFF,TGTGCCAGCTGGGAGTCATCCTACAATGAGCAGTTCTTC,NA,once,TRBV2,TRBJ2-1
CAWSVSGGPDTQYF,TGTGCCTGGAGTGTATCGGGGGGACCCGATACGCAGTATTTT,TRBD2,NA,TRBV30,TRBJ2-3
CSDAIGAGMAFF,TGCAGCGATGCGATCGGGGCAGGGATGGCTTTCTTT,NA,few,TRBV29-1,TRBJ1-1
CASSLVGGAVGNEQFF,TGTGCCAGCAGCTTAGTGGGAGGGGCCGTCGGCAATGAGCAGTTCTTC,TRBD2,NA,TRBV11-2,TRBJ2-1
CATHRGTEAFF,TGTGCCACCCACAGAGGAACTGAAGCTTTCTTT,NA,NA,TRBV5-6,TRBJ1-1
CAWSVGVHSGNTIYF,TGTGCCTGGAGTGTGGGAGTTCACTCTGGAAACACCATATATTTT,NA,NA,TRBV30,TRBJ1-3
CASSVGALAKNIQYF,TGTGCCAGCAGCGTAGGAGCTCTAGCCAAAAACATTCAGTACTTC,NA,NA,TRBV9,TRBJ2-4
CASSEVEQPSYEQYF,TGTGCCAGCAGTGAGGTAGAACAACCCTCCTACGAGCAGTACTTC,NA,NA,TRBV2,TRBJ2-7
CSVEGGKVGGYTF,TGCAGCGTTGAAGGAGGGAAGGTGGGCGGCTACACCTTC,NA,NA,TRBV29-1,TRBJ1-2
CASSLVLAGSNEQFF,TGCGCCAGCAGCTTGGTACTAGCGGGGAGTAATGAGCAGTTCTTC,TRBD2,NA,TRBV5-1,TRBJ2-1
CAWISGLGRNEQYF,TGTGCCTGGATTTCGGGACTAGGGCGGAACGAGCAGTACTTC,TRBD2,few,TRBV30,TRBJ2-7
CAWSVRGNEQFF,TGTGCCTGGAGTGTTCGAGGGAATGAGCAGTTCTTC,NA,NA,TRBV30,TRBJ2-1
CAWGRPPAYEQYF,TGTGCCTGGGGTAGGCCCCCCGCCTACGAGCAGTACTTC,NA,NA,TRBV30,TRBJ2-7
CASSSEGTTSNEQFF,TGTGCCAGCAGTTCCGAAGGGACTACCAGCAATGAGCAGTTCTTC,TRBD2,NA,TRBV28,TRBJ2-1
CAWCLGVTNTGELFF,TGTGCCTGGTGCTTGGGAGTTACCAACACCGGGGAGCTGTTTTTT,NA,NA,TRBV30,TRBJ2-2
CASSAGLKDEQYF,TGTGCCAGCAGCGCAGGACTGAAGGACGAGCAGTACTTC,NA,few,TRBV9,TRBJ2-7
CASSLGLLYEQYF,TGCGCCAGCAGCTTGGGGCTTCTGTACGAGCAGTACTTC,NA,once,TRBV5-1,TRBJ2-7
CASTSGTNTGELFF,TGTGCCAGCACCTCCGGCACAAACACCGGGGAGCTGTTTTTT,NA,NA,TRBV7-7,TRBJ2-2
CASSLGTDFSPLHF,TGTGCCAGCAGCTTGGGGACAGATTTTTCACCCCTCCACTTT,TRBD1,NA,TRBV7-2,TRBJ1-6
CASGTGWWPQHF,TGTGCCAGCGGCACAGGTTGGTGGCCCCAGCATTTT,NA,NA,TRBV28,TRBJ1-5
CSARGLDTQYF,TGCAGTGCTAGAGGCTTAGATACGCAGTATTTT,NA,NA,TRBV20-1,TRBJ2-3
CASSGGARTDTQYF,TGTGCCAGCAGCGGGGGGGCTCGCACAGATACGCAGTATTTT,NA,NA,TRBV5-4,TRBJ2-3
CASSFAQYNEQFF,TGTGCCAGCAGCTTCGCTCAATACAATGAGCAGTTCTTC,NA,NA,TRBV7-2,TRBJ2-1
CASSQDTEGDTQYF,TGCGCCAGCAGCCAAGATACGGAGGGAGATACGCAGTATTTT,NA,NA,TRBV4-3,TRBJ2-3
CSVTGWADTQYF,TGCAGCGTGACAGGGTGGGCAGATACGCAGTATTTT,TRBD1,few,TRBV29-1,TRBJ2-3
CASSGTSGAPSTDTQYF,TGTGCCAGCAGTGGGACTAGCGGGGCTCCAAGCACAGATACGCAGTATTTT,TRBD2,NA,TRBV6-1,TRBJ2-3
CASRPRGAGELFF,TGTGCCAGTAGACCCCGGGGGGCCGGGGAGCTGTTTTTT,TRBD2,NA,TRBV19,TRBJ2-2
CAWSAGQVTKNIQYF,TGTGCCTGGAGTGCAGGACAGGTTACCAAAAACATTCAGTACTTC,TRBD1,NA,TRBV30,TRBJ2-4
CASSSSDRGHEQFF,TGTGCCAGCTCATCATCTGACAGGGGCCATGAGCAGTTCTTC,TRBD1,NA,TRBV18,TRBJ2-1
CATSRGDSTPYNEQFF,TGTGCCACCAGCAGAGGTGACTCCACGCCTTACAATGAGCAGTTCTTC,NA,NA,TRBV15,TRBJ2-1
CAPPVGIDADTQYF,TGTGCCCCCCCGGTCGGGATAGACGCAGATACGCAGTATTTT,NA,NA,TRBV21-1,TRBJ2-3
CSAQGFEQFF,TGCAGTGCCCAGGGATTTGAGCAGTTCTTC,NA,NA,TRBV20-1,TRBJ2-1
CASSKDHSGQANYGYTF,TGTGCCAGTAGTAAGGACCACTCAGGACAAGCTAACTATGGCTACACCTTC,NA,NA,TRBV19,TRBJ1-2
CASSLALASNNEQFF,TGTGCCAGCAGCTTAGCCCTAGCGTCGAACAATGAGCAGTTCTTC,NA,NA,TRBV7-9,TRBJ2-1
CASSPLGQGGTYEQYF,TGTGCCAGCAGTCCTCTGGGACAGGGAGGGACCTACGAGCAGTACTTC,TRBD1,NA,TRBV6-6,TRBJ2-7
CAWTEGNEKLFF,TGTGCCTGGACGGAGGGGAATGAAAAACTGTTTTTT,NA,few,TRBV30,TRBJ1-4
CASRGQGTDTQYF,TGTGCCAGCAGGGGACAGGGTACAGATACGCAGTATTTT,TRBD1,NA,TRBV11-2,TRBJ2-3
CASSSSGASYNEQFF,TGTGCCAGCAGCTCTAGCGGAGCATCCTACAATGAGCAGTTCTTC,TRBD2,NA,TRBV7-9,TRBJ2-1
CATSLDRGTDTQYF,TGTGCCACCAGCCTGGACAGGGGCACAGATACGCAGTATTTT,TRBD1,few,TRBV15,TRBJ2-3
CASSTPGQYYEQYF,TGTGCCAGTAGTACCCCTGGCCAATACTACGAGCAGTACTTC,NA,NA,TRBV19,TRBJ2-7
CASSRDRGRDSPLHF,TGTGCCAGCAGTAGGGACAGGGGAAGAGATTCACCCCTCCACTTT,TRBD1,NA,TRBV2,TRBJ1-6
CSVEVGSGRAPYEQYF,TGCAGCGTTGAAGTGGGGAGCGGGAGGGCCCCTTACGAGCAGTACTTC,TRBD2,once,TRBV29-1,TRBJ2-7
CAIGGTGETQYF,TGTGCCATCGGGGGGACCGGAGAGACCCAGTACTTC,NA,NA,TRBV10-3,TRBJ2-5
CASSQDPGRTRYEQYF,TGCGCCAGCAGCCAAGATCCCGGGAGAACCCGCTACGAGCAGTACTTC,NA,NA,TRBV4-1,TRBJ2-7
CASSLYRHRDYNEQFF,TGTGCCAGCAGCCTCTACCGGCACAGGGATTACAATGAGCAGTTCTTC,NA,NA,TRBV14,TRBJ2-1